This is a list of T cell receptor beta chains from one sample in a study of cytotoxic CD8 clonotypes in ibrutinib-treated CLL. This table comes from immunoSEQ multiplex PCR, and its TCRdb copy is limited to in-frame clones, with some not included. The sample carries roughly 330,000 clones, over 55% recorded once. Here the sequenced sample was PBMCs, taken after 36 months of ibrutinib treatment. These receptors were collected from a human donor with chronic lymphocytic leukemia. The conserved cysteine and the conserved F or W are not part of the CDR3 here. Fields, in order: CDR3 protein, V gene.

ASSLDTGGDYNEQF TRBV11-1
ASSYSRGGNSPLH TRBV6-5
ASSRDAQVFYGYT TRBV6-6
ASSLTGGGTGYAQQF TRBV7-8
ASSERGGLGNIQY TRBV2
ASSVDLGSGNTIY TRBV6-4
ASSVAAGVNTEAF TRBV9
ASSFRGPTNEKLF TRBV11-2
ASRRRTGLGGTGELF TRBV27
ASRLGLGDTQY TRBV27
SVEAAAVGEQY TRBV29-1
ASSPWTDTYGYT TRBV19
ARKEGDRGNSGANVLT TRBV9
ASSASKSGRSNTGELF TRBV9
ASSLGSQPQH TRBV13
ASSVTLAGAGANVLT TRBV9
ASNLGQGVDEAF TRBV7-9
SVRDGGDTQY TRBV29-1
ARSLRGIGAKNIQY TRBV5-3
ASSLDTNTEAF TRBV5-1
ASSLEGLAGKETQY TRBV7-2
ASSVGAGGKNEQF TRBV9
AIKEGRFTDTQY TRBV10-3
ASSPARDYEQY TRBV7-7
ASRILGWATQY TRBV7-9
ASSSKTAVEAETQY TRBV7-2
ASSYAQGAPNIQY TRBV6-6
ATEDRDTDTQY TRBV19
ASSQGQGAWEQF TRBV14